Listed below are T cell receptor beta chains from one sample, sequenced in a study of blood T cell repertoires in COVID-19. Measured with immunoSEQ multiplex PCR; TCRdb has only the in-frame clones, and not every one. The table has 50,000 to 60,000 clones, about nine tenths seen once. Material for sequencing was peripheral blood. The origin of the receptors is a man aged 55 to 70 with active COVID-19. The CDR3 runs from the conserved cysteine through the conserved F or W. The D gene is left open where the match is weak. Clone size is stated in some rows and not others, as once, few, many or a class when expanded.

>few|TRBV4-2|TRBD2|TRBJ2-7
TGTGCCAGCAGCCAAGATTTAGCGGGAGCCTACGAGCAGTACTTC
CASSQDLAGAYEQYF
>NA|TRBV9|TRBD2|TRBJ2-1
TGTGCCAGCAGCGTAGGTGGTAGCGGGAAGTATAATGAGCAGTTCTTC
CASSVGGSGKYNEQFF
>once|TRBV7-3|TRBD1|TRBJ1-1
TGTGCCAGCAGCTTAGACAGGGTGGACACTGAAGCTTTCTTT
CASSLDRVDTEAFF
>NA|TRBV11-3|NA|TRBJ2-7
TGTGCCAGCAGCCAGGGAGGGGGTGAGCAGTACTTC
CASSQGGGEQYF
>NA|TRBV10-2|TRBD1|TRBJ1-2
TGCGCCAGCAGTGCTAGGACAGGGGGCTATGGCTACACCTTC
CASSARTGGYGYTF
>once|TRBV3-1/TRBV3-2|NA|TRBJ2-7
TGTGCCAGCAGCCCAAGGAACCCGGGACTCCACTCCTACGAGCAGTACTTC
CASSPRNPGLHSYEQYF
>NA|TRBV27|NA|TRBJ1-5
TGTGCCACGGGGGGGAATCAGCCCCAGCATTTT
CATGGNQPQHF
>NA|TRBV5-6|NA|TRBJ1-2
TGTGCCAGCAGCTTACCAGGGGATTTGGCCTATGGCTACACCTTC
CASSLPGDLAYGYTF
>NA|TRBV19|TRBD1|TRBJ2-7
TGTGCCAGTAGTATAGACCGACAGGGACCCTACGAGCAGTACTTC
CASSIDRQGPYEQYF
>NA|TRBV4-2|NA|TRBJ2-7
TGTGCCAGCAGCCAAGATGTGAGATCCTACGAGCAGTACTTC
CASSQDVRSYEQYF
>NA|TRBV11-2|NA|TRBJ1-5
TGTGCCAGCAGCTTAATGTCGGGAGACCAGCCCCAGCATTTT
CASSLMSGDQPQHF
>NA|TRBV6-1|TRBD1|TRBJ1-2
TGTGCCAGCAGTGACAGGGGGCAAGACTATGGCTACACCTTC
CASSDRGQDYGYTF
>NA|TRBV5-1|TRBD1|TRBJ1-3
TGCGCCAGCAGCTTAGGGACAGGAGCTGCAAACACCATATATTTT
CASSLGTGAANTIYF
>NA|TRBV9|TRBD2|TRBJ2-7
TGTGCCAGCAGCGTAGCGACGGGAGGGGGGTACGAGCAGTACTTC
CASSVATGGGYEQYF
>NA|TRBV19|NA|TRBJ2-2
TGTGCCAGTAAGGTCTTGTCCAGGGGGGACACCGGGGAGCTGTTTTTT
CASKVLSRGDTGELFF
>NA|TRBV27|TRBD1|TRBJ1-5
TGTGCCAGCAGTTTCGGCAGGGGGATAGATCAGCCCCAGCATTTT
CASSFGRGIDQPQHF
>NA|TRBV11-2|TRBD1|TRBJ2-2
TGTGCCAGCAGCTTAGACCCAGGGGGCCCAAACACCGGGGAGCTGTTTTTT
CASSLDPGGPNTGELFF
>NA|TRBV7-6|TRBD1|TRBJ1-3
TGTGCCAGCAGCTTAGGTGGGCGAGGGGGCGCGAAAAACACCATATATTTT
CASSLGGRGGAKNTIYF
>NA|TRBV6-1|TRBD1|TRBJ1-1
TGTGCCAGCAGTGAAAGATTCTCGGGCGACAGGGGACGGGAAGCTTTCTTT
CASSERFSGDRGREAFF
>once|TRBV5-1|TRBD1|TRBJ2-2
TGCGCCAGCAGCCTAGACAGGGGGCACACCGGGGAGCTGTTTTTT
CASSLDRGHTGELFF
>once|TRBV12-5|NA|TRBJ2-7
TGTGCTAGTGGTTTGGGGGCCCACGAGCAGTACTTC
CASGLGAHEQYF
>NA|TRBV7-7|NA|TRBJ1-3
TGTGCCAGCAGCGCAAACAGCCTCTCTGGAAACACCATATATTTT
CASSANSLSGNTIYF
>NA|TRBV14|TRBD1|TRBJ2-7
TGTGCCAGCAGCTTATCCGGGACAGGGCTCGAGCAGTACTTC
CASSLSGTGLEQYF
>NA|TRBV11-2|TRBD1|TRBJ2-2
TGTGCCAGCAGCGGACCTACAGGGGTGGCCGGGGAGCTGTTTTTT
CASSGPTGVAGELFF
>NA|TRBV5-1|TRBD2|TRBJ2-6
TGCGCCAGCAGCCTCGGACTAGCGCTGAGCTCTGGGGCCAACGTCCTGACTTTC
CASSLGLALSSGANVLTF
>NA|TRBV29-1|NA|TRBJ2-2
TGCAGCGTAGAACAGGGAAACACCGGGGAGCTGTTTTTT
CSVEQGNTGELFF
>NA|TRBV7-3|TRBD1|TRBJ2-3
TGTGCCAGCAGCACGGGACAGGCTGACACAGATACGCAGTATTTT
CASSTGQADTDTQYF
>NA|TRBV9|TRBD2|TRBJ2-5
TGTGCCAGCAGCGTAAGTGCGGGAGGGCCGGGAGAGACCCAGTACTTC
CASSVSAGGPGETQYF
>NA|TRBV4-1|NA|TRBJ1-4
TGCGCCAGCAGCCAACTAGGGGGGGACTTGGGTACGGAAAAACTGTTTTTT
CASSQLGGDLGTEKLFF
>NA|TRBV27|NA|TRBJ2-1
TGTGCCAGCAGGGGCAGGGACAATGAGCAGTTCTTC
CASRGRDNEQFF
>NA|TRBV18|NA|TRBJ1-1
TGTGCCAGCTCTCCCGGTCACACTGAAGCTTTCTTT
CASSPGHTEAFF